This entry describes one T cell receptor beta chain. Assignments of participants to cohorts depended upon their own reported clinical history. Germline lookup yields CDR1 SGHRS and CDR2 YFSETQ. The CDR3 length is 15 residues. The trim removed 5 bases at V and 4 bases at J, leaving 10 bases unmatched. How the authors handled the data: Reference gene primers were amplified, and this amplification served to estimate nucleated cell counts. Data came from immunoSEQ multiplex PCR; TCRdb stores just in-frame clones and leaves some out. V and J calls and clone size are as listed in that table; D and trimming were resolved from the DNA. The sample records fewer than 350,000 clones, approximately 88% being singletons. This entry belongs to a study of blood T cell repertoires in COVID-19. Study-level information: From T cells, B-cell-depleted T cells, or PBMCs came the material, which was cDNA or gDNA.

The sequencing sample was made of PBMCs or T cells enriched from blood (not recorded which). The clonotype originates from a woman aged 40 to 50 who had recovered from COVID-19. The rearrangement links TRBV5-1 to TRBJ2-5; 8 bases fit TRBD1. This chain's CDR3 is CASREQGVGRETQYF. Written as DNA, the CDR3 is TGCGCCAGCAGAGAACAGGGGGTGGGGCGAGAGACCCAGTACTTC.